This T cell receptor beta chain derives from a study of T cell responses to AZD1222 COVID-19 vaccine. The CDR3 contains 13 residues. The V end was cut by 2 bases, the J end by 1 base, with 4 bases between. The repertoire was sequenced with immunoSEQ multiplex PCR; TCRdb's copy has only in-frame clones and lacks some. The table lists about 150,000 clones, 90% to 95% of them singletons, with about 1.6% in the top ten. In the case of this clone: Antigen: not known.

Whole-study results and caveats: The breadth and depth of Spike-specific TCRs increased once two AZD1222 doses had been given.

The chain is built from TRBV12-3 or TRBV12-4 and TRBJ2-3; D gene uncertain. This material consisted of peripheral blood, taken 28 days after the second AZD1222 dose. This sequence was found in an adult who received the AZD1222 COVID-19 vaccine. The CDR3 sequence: CASSLYRTDTQYF. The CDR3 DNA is TGTGCCAGCAGTTTATACCGCACAGATACGCAGTATTTT.